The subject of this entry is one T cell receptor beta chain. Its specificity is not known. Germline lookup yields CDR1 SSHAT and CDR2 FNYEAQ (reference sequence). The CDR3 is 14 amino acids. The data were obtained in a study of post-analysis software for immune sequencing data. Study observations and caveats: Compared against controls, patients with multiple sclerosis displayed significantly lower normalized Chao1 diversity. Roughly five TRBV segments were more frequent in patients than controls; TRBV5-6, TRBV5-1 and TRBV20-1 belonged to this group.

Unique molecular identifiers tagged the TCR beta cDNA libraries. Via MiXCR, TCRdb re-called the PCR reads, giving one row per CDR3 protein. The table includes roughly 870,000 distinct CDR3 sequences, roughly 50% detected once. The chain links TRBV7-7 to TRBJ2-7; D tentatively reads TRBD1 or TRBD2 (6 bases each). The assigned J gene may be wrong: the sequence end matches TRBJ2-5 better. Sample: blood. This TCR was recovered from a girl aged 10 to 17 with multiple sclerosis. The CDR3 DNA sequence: TGTGCCAGCAGCTTTCGGGGGCGCGGAGAGACCCAGTACTTC. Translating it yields CASSFRGRGETQYF.